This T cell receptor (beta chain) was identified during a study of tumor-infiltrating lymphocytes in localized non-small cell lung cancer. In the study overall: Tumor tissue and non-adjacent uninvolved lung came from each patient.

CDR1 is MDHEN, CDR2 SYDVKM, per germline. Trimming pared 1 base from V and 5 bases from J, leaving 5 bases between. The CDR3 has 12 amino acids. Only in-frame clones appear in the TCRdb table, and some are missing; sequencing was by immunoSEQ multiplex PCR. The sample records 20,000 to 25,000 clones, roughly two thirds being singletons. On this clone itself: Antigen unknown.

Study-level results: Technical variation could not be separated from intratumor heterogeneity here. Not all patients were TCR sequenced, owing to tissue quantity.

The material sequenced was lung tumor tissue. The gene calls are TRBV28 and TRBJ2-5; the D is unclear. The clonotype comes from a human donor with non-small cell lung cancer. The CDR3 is CASSLFPETQYF. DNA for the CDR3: TGTGCCAGCAGTTTATTTCCTGAGACCCAGTACTTC.